This T cell receptor (beta chain) was retrieved from a study of blood T cell repertoires in COVID-19. Study information: Whether acute or convalescent, the COVID-19 samples came from the United States, Italy and Spain.

Trimming took 3 bases from V and 4 from J, leaving 13 bases between them. CDR1 is MGHDK and CDR2 is SYGVNS in the germline V gene. This CDR3 comprises 14 residues. Original analysis: Cell counts per sample came from amplifying reference gene primers. Clones were read by immunoSEQ multiplex PCR, and TCRdb kept only the in-frame ones, dropping some. V and J calls and clone size are given by that table; D and trimming were obtained from the DNA. Among fewer than 110,000 clones, about 92% were seen once, and the ten largest hold roughly 15%. The chain recombines TRBV25-1 with TRBJ2-7; D might be TRBD1 (5 bases). The sequenced sample was peripheral blood. This receptor was taken from a woman older than 75 in a cohort sampled during active COVID-19. The CDR3 loop is CASSDWTTRYEQYF. CDR3 nucleotides: TGTGCCAGCAGTGACTGGACAACCCGGTACGAGCAGTACTTC.